Each of the 28 T cell receptor beta chains below was sequenced from the same sample in a study of a mutant IDH1 vaccine in newly diagnosed glioma. Data came from immunoSEQ multiplex PCR; TCRdb stores just in-frame clones and leaves some out. The profile shows approximately 60,000 clones, roughly four fifths of them singletons. The time point was: week 47, end of study. A 20-mer mutant IDH1 peptide at 300 ug was injected subcutaneously with topical imiquimod. For these receptors, no antigen is known. Sequenced here: PBMCs, sampled from a glioma patient whose treatment included an IDH1 peptide vaccine. These receptors all stem from a young man with glioma.

J is TRBJ1-3 and V is TRBV15; perhaps TRBD1 as D (5 bases). The CDR3 consists of 16 residues. Trimming removed 5 bases at V and 0 bases at J, with 14 bases between. Germline assignment: CDR1 LNHNV and CDR2 YYDKDF (reference sequence). The CDR3 reads CATSGRFTGSGNTIYF. In nucleotides, the CDR3 is TGTGCCACCAGCGGAAGATTTACAGGCTCTGGAAACACCATATATTTT.

In DNA form, the CDR3 reads TGTGCCAGCAGGGAGGACGGTACGCCTATCTATGGCTACACCTTC. Translated: CASREDGTPIYGYTF. The chain recombines TRBV2 with TRBJ1-2, with no clear D. Germline V gene sequence: CDR1 SNHLY, CDR2 FYNNEI. Trimming took 6 bases from V and 4 from J, leaving 18 bases between them. The CDR3 has 15 residues.

The chain combines TRBV20-1 with TRBJ1-2, with D tentatively TRBD1 (5 bases). This CDR3 spans 11 amino acids. CDR1 DFQATT and CDR2 SNEGSKA come from the germline V gene (reference sequence). CDR3 DNA: TGCAGGGCCGGGACCCCGGATGCCTACACCTTC. This sequence encodes CRAGTPDAYTF.

The chain employs TRBV6-5 and TRBJ2-7; no clear D. This CDR3 contains 14 residues. The germline V gene encodes CDR1 MNHEY and CDR2 SVGAGI. Trimming shortened V by 2 bases and J by 2 bases, and 10 bases separated the two germline ends. In nucleotides, the CDR3 is TGTGCCAGCAGTTACATGGGTCCTCCCTACGAGCAGTACTTC. Protein: CASSYMGPPYEQYF.

This clone showed up just a few times. V is TRBV2 and J is TRBJ1-4; 9 bases map to TRBD1. V lost 11 bases and J lost 6; bases outside the gene matches: 10. In germline, CDR1 is SNHLY, CDR2 FYNNEI. The CDR3 length is 14 residues. The CDR3 spells CAGQTGTGYEKLFF. The CDR3 DNA reads as TGTGCCGGACAAACCGGGACAGGGTATGAAAAACTGTTTTTT.

This chain joins TRBV6-5 and TRBJ2-7; D might be TRBD1 (6 bases). This CDR3 is built from 14 residues. V shed 2 bases and J shed 0 bases, with 8 bases lying between them. Per germline, CDR1 MNHEY and CDR2 SVGAGI. The CDR3 DNA reads TGTGCCAGCAGTTACCGGGACACCTCCTACGAGCAGTACTTC. Its translation: CASSYRDTSYEQYF.

This clone was recorded once. V and J are TRBV18 and TRBJ2-5, with 8 bases lining up with TRBD2. The CDR3 has 15 amino acids. Per the germline V gene, CDR1 is KGHSH and CDR2 is LQKENI. Unmatched junction bases numbered 8, after V lost 2 bases and J lost 6 bases. CDR3 protein: CASSPRAGEGKTQYF. CDR3 nucleotide sequence: TGTGCCAGCTCACCAAGAGCGGGGGAAGGGAAGACCCAGTACTTC.

The gene calls are TRBV4-1 and TRBJ1-6; 11 nucleotides line up with TRBD1. V lost 4 bases and J lost 9; bases outside the gene matches: 5. CDR3 length: 15 amino acids. Per germline, CDR1 MGHRA and CDR2 YSYEKL. The CDR3: CASSPEDRGRSPLHF. The CDR3 nucleotides are TGCGCCAGCAGCCCAGAGGACAGGGGGCGTTCACCCCTCCACTTT.

The chain couples TRBV21-1 to TRBJ1-5; the table's D gene call, TRBD1, was not cross checked with the DNA. TRBV21-1 is labeled a pseudogene. The CDR3 sequence is 16 residues long. DNA of the CDR3: TGTGCCAGCAGCTTGAAAGGACAGGCGTCCAATCAGCCCCAGCATTTT. Translated, it gives CASSLKGQASNQPQHF.

The chain recombines TRBV19 with TRBJ1-6; perhaps TRBD1 as D (5 bases). Trimming removed 3 bases from V and 1 base from J, with 16 bases in between. Germline loops: CDR1 LNHDA, CDR2 SQIVND (reference sequence). There are 18 residues in the CDR3. CDR3 DNA: TGTGCCAGTAGTATTTTGAAGGGGACGAAGTCCTATAATTCACCCCTCCACTTT. It is translated as CASSILKGTKSYNSPLHF. The variable domain in full, with the rest retrieved from reference TRBV19 and TRBJ1-6, is DGGITQSPKYLFRKEGQNVTLSCEQNLNHDAMYWYRQDPGQGLRLIYYSQIVNDFQKGDIAEGYSVSREKKESFPLTVTSAQKNPTAFYLCASSILKGTKSYNSPLHFGNGTRLTVT.

Note on this clone: The junction shows a germline mismatch at one end, possibly a read error. This rearrangement joins TRBV5-5 to TRBJ1-6; possibly TRBD1 for D (6 bases). Looked up from germline, CDR1 is SGHKS and CDR2 is YYEKEE (reference sequence). CDR3 length: 15 residues. The CDR3 is CASSGGWGLNSPLHF. The CDR3 coding sequence is TGCGCCAGCAGCGGGGGCTGGGGTCTGAATTCACCCCTCCACTTT.

Note on this clone: Its ends do not fully match the called genes, so a read error is possible. Here the CDR3 DNA reads TGTGCCAGCAGCTTGGGCTCCCTGGACAGGCCTGACTTT. Encoded protein: CASSLGSLDRPDF. V is TRBV5-6 and J is TRBJ1-6; 7 bases map to TRBD1. CDR3 length equals 13 residues. In germline, CDR1 is SGHDT, CDR2 YYEEEE.

This chain links TRBV5-7 with TRBJ2-5, with D hard to call. TRBV5-7 is flagged as an ORF with uncertain function. The CDR3 is 13 amino acids. Trimming removed 3 bases at V and 2 bases at J, with 8 bases between. CDR3 residues: CASSYDFQETQYF. CDR3 DNA sequence: TGTGCCAGCAGCTATGACTTTCAAGAGACCCAGTACTTC.

The gene calls are TRBV18 and TRBJ1-3; D is perhaps TRBD1 (6 bases). CDR3 length: 19 amino acids. V was cut by 3 bases and J by 2 bases, with 23 bases left in between. CDR1 and CDR2 (germline): KGHSH, LQKENI. CDR3 residues: CASSPFVRSGGTTGNTIYF. The CDR3 DNA follows: TGTGCCAGCTCACCTTTCGTAAGGTCAGGTGGGACAACTGGAAACACCATATATTTT.

The CDR3 DNA reads as TGTGCCAGCAGTTTCAACACCTACAATGAGCAGTTCTTC. This gives the protein CASSFNTYNEQFF. V is TRBV27 and J is TRBJ2-1; D call uncertain. CDR1 and CDR2 (germline): MNHEY, SMNVEV (reference sequence). Trimming removed 3 bases from V and 2 bases from J, with 5 bases in between. The CDR3 contains 13 residues.

V gene TRBV5-6 combines with J gene TRBJ2-4; 8 nucleotides match TRBD2. Germline CDR1 and CDR2: SGHDT and YYEEEE. V lost 3 bases to trimming and J lost 2 bases; unmatched junction nucleotides: 7. This CDR3 contains 16 residues. In DNA form, the CDR3 reads TGTGCCAGCAGCTACCTTAGCGGGGAGACCAAAAACATTCAGTACTTC. Translating gives CASSYLSGETKNIQYF.

The gene calls are TRBV5-1 and TRBJ2-3; no reliable D call. The CDR3 runs 14 residues. Germline V CDR1 and CDR2: SGHRS, YFSETQ. V was shortened by 0 bases and J by 7 bases, with 12 bases between the two germline ends. This chain's CDR3 is CASSLVVGENTQYF. The CDR3 region has the DNA TGCGCCAGCAGCTTGGTTGTCGGAGAGAATACGCAGTATTTT.

The rearrangement joins TRBV5-1 to TRBJ2-7; D is uncertain. The germline V and J ends were trimmed by 0 bases and 4 bases, with 8 bases remaining between them. The CDR3 contains 13 residues. In germline, CDR1 is SGHRS, CDR2 YFSETQ. The CDR3 DNA reads TGCGCCAGCAGCTTGGGGGATCGGTACGAGCAGTACTTC. This translates into CASSLGDRYEQYF.

This chain links TRBV19 with TRBJ1-6; the match to TRBD1 covers 11 bases. The CDR3 sequence is 17 residues long. CDR1 is LNHDA and CDR2 is SQIVND in the germline V gene (reference sequence). The J segment lost 0 bases and the V segment lost 6 bases, leaving 4 bases of the junction unmatched. CDR3 region: CASRRTGGISYNSPLHF. The CDR3 DNA is TGTGCCAGTAGACGGACAGGGGGCATCTCCTATAATTCACCCCTCCACTTT.

The V gene is TRBV23-1, the J gene TRBJ1-4; D gene ambiguous. TRBV23-1 qualifies as an ORF whose function is uncertain. The V end was cut by 1 base, the J end by 4 bases, with 13 bases between. The CDR3 sequence is 16 residues long. The CDR3 is CASSQFRLINNEKLFF. CDR3 sequence (DNA): TGCGCCAGCAGTCAATTTCGGCTGATTAATAATGAAAAACTGTTTTTT.

The chain couples TRBV11-2 to TRBJ1-2; tentative D call: TRBD1 (5 bases). The V end was cut by 0 bases, the J end by 4 bases, with 12 bases between. The CDR3 is made up of 15 amino acids. Germline V gene lookup returns CDR1 SGHAT and CDR2 FQNNGV. The CDR3 DNA follows: TGTGCCAGCAGCTTAGAGACACAGGTCCTCTATGGCTACACCTTC. Translation gives CASSLETQVLYGYTF. Full variable domain (remainder filled in from reference TRBV11-2 and TRBJ1-2): EAGVAQSPRYKIIEKRQSVAFWCNPISGHATLYWYQQILGQGPKLLIQFQNNGVVDDSQLPKDRFSAERLKGVDSTLKIQPAKLEDSAVYLCASSLETQVLYGYTFGSGTRLTVV.

This clone was recorded once. The rearrangement joins TRBV6-1 to TRBJ1-4; D call uncertain. Trimming took off 3 bases at V and 8 bases at J, with 13 bases between the two ends. The length of the CDR3 is 14 residues. CDR1 and CDR2 from the germline V gene are MNHNS and SASEGT. The CDR3 spells CASSDNFGVEKLFF. The CDR3 DNA reads TGTGCCAGCAGTGATAACTTCGGGGTAGAAAAACTGTTTTTT.

This clone was seen a handful of times. This chain connects TRBV30 to TRBJ1-1; weak D call: TRBD1 (5 bases). CDR3 length: 11 amino acids. V was pared by 0 bases and J by 9 bases, with 8 bases between. Germline lookup yields CDR1 GTSNPN and CDR2 SVGIG (reference sequence). CDR3 DNA sequence: TGTGCCTGGAGTGTTAGGGGCAAAGCTTTCTTT. Translating gives CAWSVRGKAFF.

The chain joins TRBV7-9 to TRBJ2-1; tentative D call: TRBD1 (6 bases). Trimming stripped 3 bases from V and 9 bases from J, with 21 bases between. Germline V gives CDR1 SEHNR, CDR2 FQNEAQ (reference sequence). This CDR3 region has 16 residues. CDR3 region: CASSFPSLGGGGEQFF. The CDR3, as DNA: TGTGCCAGCAGCTTTCCATCTTTGGGTGGGGGCGGTGAGCAGTTCTTC. Full variable domain (rest looked up from reference TRBV7-9 and TRBJ2-1): DTGVSQNPRHKITKRGQNVTFRCDPISEHNRLYWYRQTLGQGPEFLTYFQNEAQLEKSRLLSDRFSAERPKGSFSTLEIQRTEQGDSAMYLCASSFPSLGGGGEQFFGPGTRLTVL.

This clone was found once. At one of its ends the junction is not consistent with the germline gene, which may arise from a read error. Other nucleotide sequences from this sample produce the same CDR3. V usage is TRBV19 and J usage is TRBJ1-1, with no clear D. The CDR3 sequence is 13 residues long. CDR1 is LNHDA, CDR2 SQIVND, per germline (reference sequence). CDR3 in DNA: TGTGCCAGTAGTATAAGGAGTTACACTGAGGCTTTCTTT. This codes for CASSIRSYTEAFF.

The chain has TRBV19 and TRBJ2-7; D ambiguous. The V gene's germline CDR1 is LNHDA and CDR2 SQIVND (reference sequence). The CDR3 is 11 residues long. The V end was cut by 3 bases, the J end by 6 bases, with 6 bases between. This CDR3 is CASSMMGEQYF. CDR3 sequence (DNA): TGTGCCAGTAGTATGATGGGCGAGCAGTACTTC.

The chain links TRBV7-6 to TRBJ2-7; no clear D. The CDR3 length is 11 residues. V lost 5 bases and J 3 bases, leaving 5 bases between the germline ends. Germline V CDR1 and CDR2: SGHVS, FNYEAQ. The DNA of the CDR3 is TGTGCCAGCAGCGTGGACTACGAGCAGTACTTC. It codes for CASSVDYEQYF. The variable domain in full, completed from reference TRBV7-6 and TRBJ2-7, reads GAGVSQSPRYKVTKRGQDVALRCDPISGHVSLYWYRQALGQGPEFLTYFNYEAQQDKSGLPNDRFSAERPEGSISTLTIQRTEQRDSAMYRCASSVDYEQYFGPGTRLTVT.

The J gene is TRBJ2-2, the V gene TRBV9; unclear D gene. CDR3 length: 14 amino acids. V dropped 4 bases and J dropped 5 bases, with 12 bases sitting between them. Germline loops: CDR1 SGDLS, CDR2 YYNGEE. In DNA form, the CDR3 reads TGTGCCAGCAGCAGCCCGGTAGGGACCGGGGAGCTGTTTTTT. Translating it yields CASSSPVGTGELFF.